The T cell receptor (beta chain) described here comes from a study of blood T cell repertoires in COVID-19. V was clipped by 5 bases and J by 3 bases, with 17 bases between them. Germline CDR1 is MDHEN and CDR2 is SYDVKM. The CDR3 consists of 16 residues. Profiled with immunoSEQ multiplex PCR; TCRdb holds only in-frame clones, not every one. The data show fewer than 200,000 clones, roughly 91% seen once. The gene calls are TRBV28 and TRBJ2-1; D is possibly TRBD2 (6 bases). The receptor was isolated from a man aged 50-59 years who had recovered from COVID-19. The sample was peripheral blood. The CDR3 region is CASSTGTRGNYNEQFF. For the CDR3, the DNA is TGTGCCAGCAGTACCGGGACTCGAGGGAACTACAATGAGCAGTTCTTC.